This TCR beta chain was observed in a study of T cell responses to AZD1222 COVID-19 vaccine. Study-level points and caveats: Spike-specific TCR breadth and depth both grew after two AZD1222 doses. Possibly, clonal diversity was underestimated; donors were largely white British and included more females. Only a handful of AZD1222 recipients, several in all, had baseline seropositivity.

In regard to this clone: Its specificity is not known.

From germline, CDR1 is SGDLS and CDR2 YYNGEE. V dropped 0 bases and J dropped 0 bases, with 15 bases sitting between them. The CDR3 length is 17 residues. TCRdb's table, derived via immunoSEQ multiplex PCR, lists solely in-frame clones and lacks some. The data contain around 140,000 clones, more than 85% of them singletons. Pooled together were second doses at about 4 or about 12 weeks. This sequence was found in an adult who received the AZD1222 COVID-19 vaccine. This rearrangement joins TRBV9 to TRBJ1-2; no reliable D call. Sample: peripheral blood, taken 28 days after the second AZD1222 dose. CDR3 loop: CASSVVPTPKSNYGYTF. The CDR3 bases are TGTGCCAGCAGCGTAGTTCCTACACCAAAGTCTAACTATGGCTACACCTTC.